This T cell receptor beta chain was retrieved from a study of blood T cell repertoires in COVID-19. Background on the study: T cells, B-cell-depleted T cells, or PBMCs provided the cDNA or gDNA that served as material.

Germline V gene lookup returns CDR1 SNHLY and CDR2 FYNNEI. The CDR3 is made up of 14 amino acids. V lost 1 base to trimming and J lost 12 bases, with 13 bases between them. Sequencing used immunoSEQ multiplex PCR; TCRdb keeps in-frame clones, though not all of them. Found here are roughly 200,000 clones, 90% of them singletons; the top ten hold roughly 0.6%. This sequence joins TRBV2 and TRBJ1-6, with D tentatively TRBD1 (5 bases). The sequencing input was peripheral blood. This sequence was found in a man aged 50 to 60 with acute or convalescent COVID-19. CDR3 in amino acids: CASSEGGGRRPLHF. The CDR3 DNA reads TGTGCCAGCAGTGAAGGGGGGGGGAGGAGACCCCTCCACTTT.